The clone carrying this T cell receptor (beta chain) was seen only a few times. V was pared by 0 bases and J by 14 bases, with 8 bases between. The CDR3 consists of 12 residues. Germline CDR1 reads SGHTA; CDR2 reads FQGNSA. The data were obtained in a study of T-cell reconstitution after alpha-beta-depleted transplantation in children. Preparation of the TCRbeta library used unique molecular identifiers. TCRdb independently ran MiXCR on the PCR reads; one entry per CDR3 protein. The top ten clones hold 4.3% of a sample with about 360,000 distinct CDR3 sequences, roughly 15% of them seen once. This chain uses TRBV7-2 with TRBJ1-6; D not resolved. The specimen comprised PBMCs, sampled from the stem cell graft. The clonotype originates from a human donor who donated a stem cell graft to a child with Fanconi anemia. CDR3 protein: CASSLAYNSLHF. The CDR3 DNA reads TGTGCCAGCAGCTTAGCGTACAATTCCCTCCACTTT.